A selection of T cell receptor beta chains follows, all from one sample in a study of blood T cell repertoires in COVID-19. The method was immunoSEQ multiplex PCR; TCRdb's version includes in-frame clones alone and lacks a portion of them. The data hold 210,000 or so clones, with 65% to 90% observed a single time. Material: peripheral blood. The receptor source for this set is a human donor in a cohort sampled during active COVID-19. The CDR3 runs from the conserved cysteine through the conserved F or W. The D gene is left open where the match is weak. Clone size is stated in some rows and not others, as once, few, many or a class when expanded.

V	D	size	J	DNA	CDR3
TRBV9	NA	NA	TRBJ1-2	TGTGCCAGCAGCGTAGAAGGGACACCCTATGGCTACACCTTC	CASSVEGTPYGYTF
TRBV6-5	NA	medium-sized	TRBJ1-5	TGTGCCAGCAGACCAGGGTGGGGCAATCAGCCCCAGCATTTT	CASRPGWGNQPQHF
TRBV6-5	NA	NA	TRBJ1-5	TGTGCCAGCAGCAAAGTGGCCAGAGGCGTTCAGCCCCAGCATTTT	CASSKVARGVQPQHF
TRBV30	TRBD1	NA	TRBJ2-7	TGTGCCTGGAGTGTGACAGGGGGAGGCTCCTACGAGCAGTACTTC	CAWSVTGGGSYEQYF
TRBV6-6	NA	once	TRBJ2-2	TGTGCCAGCAGTCCTCGGGCAGGGGCGAACACCGGGGAGCTGTTTTTT	CASSPRAGANTGELFF
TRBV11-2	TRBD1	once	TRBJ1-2	TGTGCCAGCAGAAACCCGGGACAGGGGAAGAGGGGCTACACCTTC	CASRNPGQGKRGYTF
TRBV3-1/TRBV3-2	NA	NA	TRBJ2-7	TGTGCCAGCAGACGAGCGGTAAGCTCCTACGAGCAGTACTTC	CASRRAVSSYEQYF
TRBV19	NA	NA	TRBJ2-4	TGTGCCAGTAGTATTCTCTCGGTGCCAGCCAAAAACATTCAGTACTTC	CASSILSVPAKNIQYF
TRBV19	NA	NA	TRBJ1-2	TGTGCCAGTAGTATAGATCTGGAGCAGTCGAGGTATGGCTACACCTTC	CASSIDLEQSRYGYTF
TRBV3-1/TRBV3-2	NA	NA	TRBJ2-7	TGTGCCAGCAGCCGTAGCGACGGGCAGTACTTC	CASSRSDGQYF
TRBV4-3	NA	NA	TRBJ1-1	TGCGCCAGCAGCCAGATTTTGAACAGTGAAGCTTTCTTT	CASSQILNSEAFF
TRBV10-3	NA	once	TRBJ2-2	TGTGCCATCATGGGGACTCCCCCCGGGGAGCTGTTTTTT	CAIMGTPPGELFF
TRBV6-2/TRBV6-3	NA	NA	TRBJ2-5	TGTGCCAGCAGTTCCCTAACAGGGATGAGGGCAGGGACCCAGTACTTC	CASSSLTGMRAGTQYF
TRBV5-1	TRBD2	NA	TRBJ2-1	TGCGCCAGCAGCTTGACTGGTAGCGGGGTTCAGTTCTTC	CASSLTGSGVQFF
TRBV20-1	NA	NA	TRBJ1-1	TGCAGTGCTAGAGATAAAACTGAAGCTTTCTTT	CSARDKTEAFF
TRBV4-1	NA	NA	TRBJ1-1	TGCGCCAGCAGCCAAGATAAGGAGGAGGTAATCACTGAAGCTTTCTTT	CASSQDKEEVITEAFF
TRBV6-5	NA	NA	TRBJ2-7	TGTGCCAGCAGTTACTCCCCTCTAGCGAGGTACAACGAGCAGTACTTC	CASSYSPLARYNEQYF
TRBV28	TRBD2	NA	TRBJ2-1	TGTGCCAGCAGAGGAGTGGGGGGGACAGGACTAGCGGGGACGTCCTACAATGAGCAGTTCTTC	CASRGVGGTGLAGTSYNEQFF
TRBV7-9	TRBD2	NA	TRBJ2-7	TGTGCCAGCAGCTATACTAGCGGGAGTAAGCACGAGCAGTACTTC	CASSYTSGSKHEQYF
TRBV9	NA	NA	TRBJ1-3	TGTGCCAGCAGCGAGGAGGGCTTCTCTGGAAACACCATATATTTT	CASSEEGFSGNTIYF
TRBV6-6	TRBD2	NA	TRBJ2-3	TGTGCCAGCAGTCCTGCGGGACTAGCGGGAGGGGCAGATACGCAGTATTTT	CASSPAGLAGGADTQYF
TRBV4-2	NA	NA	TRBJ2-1	TGTGCCAGCAGCCAACGGGACACAGTCTCCTACAATGAGCAGTTCTTC	CASSQRDTVSYNEQFF
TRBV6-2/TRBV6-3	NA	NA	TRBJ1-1	TGTGCCAGCAGTTACCTCCTCCCCGGCAGGGGATTCAGTGAAGCTTTCTTT	CASSYLLPGRGFSEAFF
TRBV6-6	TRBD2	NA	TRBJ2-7	TGTGCCAGCAGTTACTCGAGGGGGACTAGCGGGATAGGGCAGTACTTC	CASSYSRGTSGIGQYF
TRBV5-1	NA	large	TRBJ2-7	TGCGCCAGCAGCTTTCACGGCTACGAGCAGTACTTC	CASSFHGYEQYF
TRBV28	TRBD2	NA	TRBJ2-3	TGTGCCAGCAGTTTAGATCGGGGGAGGGCCGTAGATACGCAGTATTTT	CASSLDRGRAVDTQYF